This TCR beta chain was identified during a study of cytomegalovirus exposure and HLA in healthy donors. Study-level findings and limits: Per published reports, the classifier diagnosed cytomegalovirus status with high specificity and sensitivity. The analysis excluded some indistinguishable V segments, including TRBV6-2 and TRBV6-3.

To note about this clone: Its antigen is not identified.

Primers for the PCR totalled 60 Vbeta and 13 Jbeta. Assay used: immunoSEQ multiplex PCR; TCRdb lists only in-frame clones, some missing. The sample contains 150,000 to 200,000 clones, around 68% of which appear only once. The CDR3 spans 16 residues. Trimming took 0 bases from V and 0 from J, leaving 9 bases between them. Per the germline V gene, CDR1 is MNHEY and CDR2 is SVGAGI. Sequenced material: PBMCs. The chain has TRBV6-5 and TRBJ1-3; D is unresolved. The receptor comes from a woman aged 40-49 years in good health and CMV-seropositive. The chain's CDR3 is CASSYSTGDSGNTIYF. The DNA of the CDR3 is TGTGCCAGCAGTTACTCGACCGGAGACTCTGGAAACACCATATATTTT.